This TCR beta chain is drawn from a study of identical twins. Carrying unique molecular identifiers, the cDNA also gained a universal primer site through template switching. TCRdb redid the calling of the 5' RACE reads with MiXCR, one entry per CDR3 protein. The sample has approximately 1.8 million distinct CDR3 sequences; around a third are singletons. General study results and limits: For out-of-frame alpha sequences shared by twins, low generation probability was in excess.

This clonotype was recorded many times. Its antigen is unknown. Germline V gives CDR1 SGHRS, CDR2 YFSETQ. The V end was cut by 0 bases, the J end by 5 bases, with 7 bases between. This CDR3 contains 13 residues. The source material was cord blood. The sequence was collected from a newborn girl in good health. The chain links TRBV5-1 to TRBJ2-3, with a possible D match to TRBD2 (6 bases). In DNA, the CDR3 is TGCGCCAGCAGCTTGGTGGGGGGAGATACGCAGTATTTT. Protein product: CASSLVGGDTQYF.